The clone carrying this TCR beta chain was observed many times. Its target is not known. The data belong to a study of T cells in Graves' hyperthyroidism and ophthalmopathy. CDR1 is LNHDA, CDR2 SQIVND, per germline (reference sequence). Trimming cost V 4 bases and J 5 bases, with 15 bases left between them. The CDR3 sequence is 15 residues long. Using RNA transcripts as the source, TCR beta CDR3 regions were amplified. With the HTBI primer set, the TCR CDR3 went through a first round of RT-PCR. From the multiplex PCR reads, TCRdb called clonotypes with MiXCR, one entry per CDR3 protein. The table lists hundreds of thousands of distinct CDR3 sequences, roughly a third of them singletons, with less than 35% in the top ten. Whole-study results and caveats: Blood samples included most of the expanded thyroid clonotypes exceeding 0.001.

The sequenced material came from blood. This TCR was sampled from a woman in her thirties or forties with Graves' hyperthyroidism. The rearrangement uses TRBV19 and TRBJ1-5; a possible D gene is TRBD1 (6 bases). The CDR3 coding sequence is TGTGCCAGTAGTACGGTTCCTGGGGGCGATCAGCCCCAGCATTTT. This codes for CASSTVPGGDQPQHF.